The sequence of this T cell receptor beta chain was determined in a study of T cell responses to AZD1222 COVID-19 vaccine. Findings and limits, study-wide: No repertoire was sampled before or during the peak T cell response, only after it. Most donors were white British and more were female, and clonal diversity was possibly underestimated. Two AZD1222 administrations were followed by greater Spike-specific TCR breadth and depth. Unmutated variant regions are reportedly the target of nearly half of TCRs that are spike-specific.

The V end was cut by 8 bases, the J end by 0 bases, with 14 bases between. Germline values: CDR1 MNHEY, CDR2 SVGAGI. This CDR3 has 14 amino acids. The protocol was immunoSEQ multiplex PCR, while the TCRdb copy is restricted to in-frame clones and leaves out a portion. Of approximately 140,000 clones listed, about 91% are singletons. As concerns this clone: Its matching antigen is unknown.

The V and J genes are TRBV6-5 and TRBJ2-7; tentatively, D is TRBD2 (5 bases). Sample: peripheral blood, taken on day 0 of AZD1222 vaccination. The receptor comes from an adult in good health. The CDR3 nucleotides are TGTGCCAGCGGACTCACGGGGAGCTCCTACGAGCAGTACTTC. It translates to CASGLTGSSYEQYF.